Sequencing of this TCR beta chain was carried out in a study of blood T cell repertoires in COVID-19. Study at large: Specimens from acute and convalescent COVID-19 originated in the United States, Italy and Spain. PBMCs, B-cell-depleted T cells, or T cells provided the cDNA or gDNA that made up the material.

The length of the CDR3 is 11 residues. V was clipped by 1 base and J by 5 bases, with 6 bases between them. Germline CDR1 GTSNPN, CDR2 SVGIG (reference sequence). As processed by the authors: Reference gene primers were amplified, and this amplification served to estimate nucleated cell counts. Measured with immunoSEQ multiplex PCR; TCRdb has only the in-frame clones, and not every one. V and J calls plus clone size are reproduced from that table; the DNA served to infer D and trimming. This sample has 100,000 to 120,000 clones, with 75% to 85% found just once. Sample: peripheral blood. This chain uses TRBV30 with TRBJ2-7; no definite D call. This receptor was taken from a woman in her sixties or seventies with acute or convalescent COVID-19. The CDR3 bases are TGTGCCTGGAGTGAATCAAACGAGCAGTACTTC. It is translated as CAWSESNEQYF. The variable domain in full, with the rest retrieved from reference TRBV30 and TRBJ2-7, is SQTIHQWPATLVQPVGSPLSLECTVEGTSNPNLYWYRQAAGRGLQLLFYSVGIGQISSEVPQNLSASRPQDRQFILSSKKLLLSDSGFYLCAWSESNEQYFGPGTRLTVT.